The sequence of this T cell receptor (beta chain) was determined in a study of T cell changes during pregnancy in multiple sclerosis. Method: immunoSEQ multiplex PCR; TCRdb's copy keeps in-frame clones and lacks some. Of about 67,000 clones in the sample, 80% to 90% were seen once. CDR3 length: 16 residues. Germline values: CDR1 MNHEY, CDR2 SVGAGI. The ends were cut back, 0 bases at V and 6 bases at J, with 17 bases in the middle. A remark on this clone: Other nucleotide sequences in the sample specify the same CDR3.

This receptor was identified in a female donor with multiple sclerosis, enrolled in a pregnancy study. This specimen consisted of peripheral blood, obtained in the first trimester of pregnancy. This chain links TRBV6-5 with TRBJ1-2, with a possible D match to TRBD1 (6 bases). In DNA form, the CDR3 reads TGTGCCAGCAGTTACTCGTCGGCCAGGGGAGAAGATGGCTACACCTTC. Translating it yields CASSYSSARGEDGYTF.